This T cell receptor beta chain was documented in a study of radiotherapy plus CTLA-4 blockade in lung cancer. Study in general: Disease control was seen in 31% of patients, objective responses in roughly 17%.

This CDR3 contains 16 residues. CDR1 is SGHRS and CDR2 is YFSETQ in the germline V gene. The ends lost 2 bases at V and 4 bases at J; junction bases unmatched: 4. This clone was observed a handful of times. The target antigen is unknown. Data came from immunoSEQ multiplex PCR; TCRdb stores just in-frame clones and leaves some out. The sample holds around 71,000 clones, roughly 76% seen once. Study-wide findings and caveats: Peripheral blood showed expansion of tumor-derived TCR clones after radiotherapy and ipilimumab. Early clone dynamics of blood T cells, plus interferon-beta, reportedly predicted response best.

The chain joins TRBV5-1 to TRBJ2-1; TRBD2 agrees at 12 bases. The TCR originated in a human donor with non-small cell lung cancer whose response to radiotherapy plus ipilimumab could not be evaluated. Some clones in this sample may be carry-over from other donors' samples. The specimen comprised peripheral blood, sampled from a patient treated with radiotherapy plus ipilimumab. The CDR3 DNA follows: TGCGCCAGCAGCTTCTGGACTAGCGGGGCGTACAATGAGCAGTTCTTC. Translated: CASSFWTSGAYNEQFF.